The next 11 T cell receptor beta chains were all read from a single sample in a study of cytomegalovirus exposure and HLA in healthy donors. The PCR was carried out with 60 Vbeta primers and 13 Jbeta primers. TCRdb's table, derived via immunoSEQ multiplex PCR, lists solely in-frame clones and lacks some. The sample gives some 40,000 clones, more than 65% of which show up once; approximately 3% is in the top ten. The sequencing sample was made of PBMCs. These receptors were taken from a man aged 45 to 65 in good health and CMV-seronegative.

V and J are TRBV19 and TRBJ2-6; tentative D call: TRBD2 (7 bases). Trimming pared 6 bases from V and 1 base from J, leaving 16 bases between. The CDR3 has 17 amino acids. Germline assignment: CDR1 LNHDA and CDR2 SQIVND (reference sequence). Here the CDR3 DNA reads TGTGCCAGTAGAGGGGGGGGGCCGATATCTGGGGCCAACGTCCTGACTTTC. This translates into CASRGGGPISGANVLTF.

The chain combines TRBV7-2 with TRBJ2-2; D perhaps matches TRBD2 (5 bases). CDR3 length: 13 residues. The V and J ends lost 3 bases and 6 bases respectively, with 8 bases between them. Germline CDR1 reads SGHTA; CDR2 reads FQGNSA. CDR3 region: CASSFSAAGELFF. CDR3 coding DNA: TGTGCCAGCAGCTTTAGCGCCGCCGGGGAGCTGTTTTTT.

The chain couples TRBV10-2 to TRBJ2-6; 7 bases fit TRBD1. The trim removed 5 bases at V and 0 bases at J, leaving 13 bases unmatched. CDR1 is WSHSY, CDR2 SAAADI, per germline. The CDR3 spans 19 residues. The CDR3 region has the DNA TGCGCCAGCAGTATTAGTCCCGGGACAGCGTCCTCTGGGGCCAACGTCCTGACTTTC. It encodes CASSISPGTASSGANVLTF.

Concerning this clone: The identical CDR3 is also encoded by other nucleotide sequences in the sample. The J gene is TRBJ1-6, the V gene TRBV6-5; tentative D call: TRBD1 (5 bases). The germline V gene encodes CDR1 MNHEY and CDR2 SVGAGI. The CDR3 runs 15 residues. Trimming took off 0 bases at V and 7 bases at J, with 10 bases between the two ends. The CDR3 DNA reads TGTGCCAGCAGTTACTCGTCAGGGTTCAATTCACCCCTCCACTTT. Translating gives CASSYSSGFNSPLHF.

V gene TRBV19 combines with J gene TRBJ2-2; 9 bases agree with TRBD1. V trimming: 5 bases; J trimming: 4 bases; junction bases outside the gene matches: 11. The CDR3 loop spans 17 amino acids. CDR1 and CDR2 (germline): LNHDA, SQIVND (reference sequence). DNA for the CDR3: TGTGCCAGTAGTGGGCCCGGTGGGACAGGGACCACCGGGGAGCTGTTTTTT. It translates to CASSGPGGTGTTGELFF.

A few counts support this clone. The CDR3 region is CASSPGEESYNEQFF. DNA of the CDR3: TGTGCCAGCAGCCCGGGAGAGGAGTCCTACAATGAGCAGTTCTTC. This rearrangement joins TRBV5-6 to TRBJ2-1, with TRBD2 as a possible D gene (6 bases). Trimming left V 4 bases short and J 1 base short, with 12 bases between. This CDR3 comprises 15 residues. CDR1 SGHDT and CDR2 YYEEEE come from the germline V gene.

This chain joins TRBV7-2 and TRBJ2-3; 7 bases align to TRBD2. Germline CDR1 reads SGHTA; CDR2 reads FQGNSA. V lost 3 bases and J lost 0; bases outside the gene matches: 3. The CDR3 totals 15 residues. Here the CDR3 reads CASSFVGGSTDTQYF. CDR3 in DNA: TGTGCCAGCAGCTTTGTCGGGGGGAGCACAGATACGCAGTATTTT.

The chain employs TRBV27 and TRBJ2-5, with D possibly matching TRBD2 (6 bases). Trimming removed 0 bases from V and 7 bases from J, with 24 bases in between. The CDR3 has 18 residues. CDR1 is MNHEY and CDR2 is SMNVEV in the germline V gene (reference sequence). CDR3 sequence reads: CASSLSLTGERGRRTQYF. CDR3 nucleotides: TGTGCCAGCAGTTTATCTTTAACGGGAGAGAGAGGGCGGCGGACCCAGTACTTC.

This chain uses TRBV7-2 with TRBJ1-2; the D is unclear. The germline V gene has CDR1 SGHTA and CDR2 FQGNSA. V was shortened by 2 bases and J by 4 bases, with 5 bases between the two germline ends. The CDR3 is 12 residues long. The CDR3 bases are TGTGCCAGCAGCTTATACGGCTATGGCTACACCTTC. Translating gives CASSLYGYGYTF. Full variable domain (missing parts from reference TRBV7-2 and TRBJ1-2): GAGVSQSPSNKVTEKGKDVELRCDPISGHTALYWYRQSLGQGLEFLIYFQGNSAPDKSGLPSDRFSAERTGGSVSTLTIQRTQQEDSAVYLCASSLYGYGYTFGSGTRLTVV.

This chain's CDR3 is CASSDPGGGWETSGANVLTF. The CDR3 region has the DNA TGCGCCAGCAGCGATCCGGGGGGGGGCTGGGAGACTTCTGGGGCCAACGTCCTGACTTTC. The chain recombines TRBV5-1 with TRBJ2-6; 8 bases map to TRBD2. CDR3 length equals 20 residues. The ends lost 4 bases at V and 1 base at J; junction bases unmatched: 16. Germline assignment: CDR1 SGHRS and CDR2 YFSETQ.

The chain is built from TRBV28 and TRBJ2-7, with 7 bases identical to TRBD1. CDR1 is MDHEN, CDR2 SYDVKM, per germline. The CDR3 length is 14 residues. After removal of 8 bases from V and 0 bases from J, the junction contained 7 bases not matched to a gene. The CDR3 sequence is CASHRQGPSYEQYF. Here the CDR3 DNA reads TGTGCCAGCCACAGACAGGGCCCCTCCTACGAGCAGTACTTC. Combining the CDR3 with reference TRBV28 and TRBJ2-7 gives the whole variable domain DVKVTQSSRYLVKRTGEKVFLECVQDMDHENMFWYRQDPGLGLRLIYFSYDVKMKEKGDIPEGYSVSREKKERFSLILESASTNQTSMYLCASHRQGPSYEQYFGPGTRLTVT.